The 26 T cell receptor beta chains below all came from one sample that was sequenced in a study of cytomegalovirus exposure and HLA in healthy donors. Researchers ran the PCR with 60 Vbeta and 13 Jbeta primers. Measured with immunoSEQ multiplex PCR; TCRdb has only the in-frame clones, and not every one. There are more than 85,000 clones in the sample; about three quarters occur only once, and 2% to 2.5% lies in the top ten. The specimen was PBMCs. These TCRs come from a boy between 10 and 17 years old in good health and CMV-seronegative.

This clone was observed a handful of times. The CDR3 region has the DNA TGTGCCAGCAGCCAAAACAGGGCTAGCAATCAGCCCCAGCATTTT. Translation gives CASSQNRASNQPQHF. This rearrangement joins TRBV7-8 to TRBJ1-5; weak D call: TRBD1 (6 bases). CDR3 length: 15 amino acids. V lost 5 bases and J lost 0, with 11 bases in between. Looked up from germline, CDR1 is SGHVS and CDR2 is FQNEAQ.

This clone has a single count. The chain uses TRBV28 and TRBJ2-1; maybe TRBD1 (6 bases). Germline V gene lookup returns CDR1 MDHEN and CDR2 SYDVKM. The ends were cut back, 5 bases at V and 6 bases at J, with 23 bases in the middle. The length of the CDR3 is 17 residues. CDR3 sequence (DNA): TGTGCCAGCAGTCGCGACAGGAACCGCATATCCCGCAATGAGCAGTTCTTC. Translated: CASSRDRNRISRNEQFF.

The DNA of the CDR3 is TGTGCCAGCAGCTACGAGGACAGGGTCCTTTTCTATGGCTACACCTTC. Translation: CASSYEDRVLFYGYTF. The V gene is TRBV5-6, the J gene TRBJ1-2, with TRBD1 identical over 8 bases. The CDR3 totals 16 residues. Trimming cost V 3 bases and J 4 bases; bases outside gene matches: 11. Germline CDR1 is SGHDT and CDR2 is YYEEEE. The whole variable domain, filled in from reference TRBV5-6 and TRBJ1-2, reads DAGVTQSPTHLIKTRGQQVTLRCSPKSGHDTVSWYQQALGQGPQFIFQYYEEEERQRGNFPDRFSGHQFPNYSSELNVNALLLGDSALYLCASSYEDRVLFYGYTFGSGTRLTVV.

This chain joins TRBV2 and TRBJ2-1; D remains ambiguous. The germline V and J ends were trimmed by 0 bases and 6 bases, with 12 bases remaining between them. CDR3 length: 15 amino acids. The germline V gene encodes CDR1 SNHLY and CDR2 FYNNEI. CDR3 nucleotide sequence: TGTGCCAGCAGTGAAGCGCGACTTCTGAGCAATGAGCAGTTCTTC. Translating gives CASSEARLLSNEQFF.

There are a few counts of this clone. This sequence joins TRBV6-5 and TRBJ2-6; D is uncertain. The germline V and J ends were trimmed by 6 bases and 0 bases, with 3 bases remaining between them. The V gene's germline CDR1 is MNHEY and CDR2 SVGAGI. This CDR3 spans 13 amino acids. The CDR3 nucleotides read TGTGCCAGCAGCCGCTCTGGGGCCAACGTCCTGACTTTC. Translation: CASSRSGANVLTF.

This clone was seen once. The CDR3 here is CASSPGQNQPQHF. CDR3 nucleotides: TGTGCCAGCTCCCCGGGACAGAATCAGCCCCAGCATTTT. This rearrangement joins TRBV30 to TRBJ1-5, with 7 bases identical to TRBD1. Germline CDR1 and CDR2: GTSNPN and SVGIG (reference sequence). V shed 8 bases and J 4 bases; nucleotides not matched to a gene: 8. The CDR3 consists of 13 residues.

The rearrangement links TRBV7-6 to TRBJ2-1; TRBD2 is a possible D gene (6 bases). Germline assignment: CDR1 SGHVS and CDR2 FNYEAQ. The CDR3 consists of 16 residues. V was clipped by 2 bases and J by 3 bases, with 14 bases between them. The CDR3 here is CASSLWGSGLYNEQFF. The CDR3 DNA sequence: TGTGCCAGCAGCTTATGGGGAAGCGGGCTCTACAATGAGCAGTTCTTC.

J is TRBJ2-3 and V is TRBV6-4, with 11 bases matching TRBD1. This CDR3 region has 15 residues. In germline, CDR1 is MRHNA, CDR2 SNTAGT. Trimming took 3 bases from V and 4 from J; bases not matched to a gene: 3. CDR3 residues: CASSERTGGPDTQYF. The CDR3, as DNA: TGTGCCAGCAGTGAGAGGACAGGGGGCCCAGATACGCAGTATTTT.

The chain combines TRBV6-1 with TRBJ1-2; possibly TRBD1 for D (6 bases). Germline V lookup: CDR1 MNHNS, CDR2 SASEGT. CDR3 length: 14 amino acids. Trimming stripped 2 bases from V and 2 bases from J, with 9 bases between. This CDR3 is CASSELTGNYGYTF. DNA for the CDR3: TGTGCCAGCAGTGAATTAACAGGGAACTATGGCTACACCTTC.

The rearrangement joins TRBV29-1 to TRBJ2-1; 10 nucleotides match TRBD2. CDR1 SQVTM and CDR2 ANQGSEA come from the germline V gene. This CDR3 is built from 13 residues. CDR3 DNA: TGCAGGATTAGCGGGGGGTCCTACAATGAGCAGTTCTTC. This codes for CRISGGSYNEQFF.

This chain joins TRBV4-1 and TRBJ1-4; D might be TRBD1 (5 bases). The CDR3 sequence is 18 residues long. V was shortened by 1 base and J by 9 bases, with 24 bases between the two germline ends. CDR1 is MGHRA, CDR2 YSYEKL, per germline. The CDR3 nucleotides read TGCGCCAGCAGCCAAGCCCAGGGAGGGGAAGTCGGGGCAAAAAAACTGTTTTTT. The encoded protein is CASSQAQGGEVGAKKLFF.

The chain joins TRBV7-9 to TRBJ1-3, with a tentative D call TRBD1 (5 bases). CDR1 and CDR2 (germline): SEHNR, FQNEAQ (reference sequence). V gave up 4 bases and J gave up 4 bases, with 11 bases separating them. The CDR3 spans 14 residues. The DNA for the CDR3 is TGTGCCAGCAGCTACCGGACATCAGGAAACACCATATATTTT. It yields the protein CASSYRTSGNTIYF.

V gene TRBV5-4 combines with J gene TRBJ1-1; TRBD1 might be the D (5 bases). The CDR3 consists of 15 residues. V shed 3 bases and J shed 2 bases, with 14 bases lying between them. Germline assignment: CDR1 SGHNT and CDR2 YYREEE (reference sequence). Here the CDR3 DNA reads TGTGCCAGCAGCTCGAGGCAGGGTACTAACACTGAAGCTTTCTTT. Its translation: CASSSRQGTNTEAFF.

This clone was seen just once. The chain uses TRBV11-2 and TRBJ1-2; a possible D gene is TRBD1 (6 bases). From germline, CDR1 is SGHAT and CDR2 FQNNGV. This CDR3 spans 14 amino acids. V gave up 4 bases and J gave up 5 bases, with 14 bases separating them. CDR3 DNA: TGTGCCAGCAGCTCTTGGCAGGGGAAGTATGGCTACACCTTC. Translation: CASSSWQGKYGYTF.

In this sample, this clone turned up a few times. The chain uses TRBV5-5 and TRBJ1-5, with TRBD1 as a possible D gene (5 bases). V lost 6 bases to trimming and J lost 5 bases, with 15 bases between them. The V gene's germline CDR1 is SGHKS and CDR2 YYEKEE (reference sequence). The CDR3 has 14 residues. The CDR3 sequence is CASTWTTSYQPQHF. CDR3 nucleotide sequence: TGTGCCAGCACCTGGACAACGTCTTATCAGCCCCAGCATTTT.

The J gene is TRBJ1-4, the V gene TRBV5-4, with D possibly matching TRBD1 (5 bases). The CDR3 is 14 residues long. The ends were cut back, 4 bases at V and 5 bases at J, with 12 bases in the middle. Germline V gives CDR1 SGHNT, CDR2 YYREEE (reference sequence). The chain's CDR3 is CASSLRQPNEKLFF. The CDR3 DNA sequence: TGTGCCAGCAGCCTCCGACAGCCAAATGAAAAACTGTTTTTT.

This clone was observed a single time. The chain recombines TRBV28 with TRBJ1-2; 7 positions match TRBD1. Germline V gene sequence: CDR1 MDHEN, CDR2 SYDVKM. The junction had 10 bases not matched to a gene; V was cut back by 5 bases and J by 7 bases. CDR3 length: 14 amino acids. CDR3 region: CASSPGTAAPGYTF. CDR3 in DNA: TGTGCCAGCAGTCCCGGGACAGCGGCACCTGGCTACACCTTC.

The genes are TRBV5-1 and TRBJ2-7, with 8 bases lining up with TRBD1. There are 15 residues in the CDR3. Germline V gene sequence: CDR1 SGHRS, CDR2 YFSETQ. Losses at the gene ends were 0 bases for V and 0 bases for J; bases not matched to a gene: 2. The CDR3 protein is CASSLATGGSYEQYF. The CDR3 DNA sequence: TGCGCCAGCAGCTTGGCCACAGGGGGCTCCTACGAGCAGTACTTC.

This clone has only a few counts. This chain joins TRBV29-1 and TRBJ2-2; TRBD2 matches at 9 bases. The germline gives CDR1 SQVTM, CDR2 ANQGSEA. This CDR3 has 15 residues. With 4 bases clipped from V and 4 bases from J, the junction kept 7 bases outside the gene matches. The CDR3 spells CSVAAGGVVTGELFF. CDR3 coding DNA: TGCAGCGTTGCAGCGGGAGGAGTAGTCACCGGGGAGCTGTTTTTT.

The gene calls are TRBV4-1 and TRBJ2-7; TRBD1 aligns across 9 bases. The CDR3 contains 15 residues. The V segment lost 3 bases and the J segment 2 bases; nucleotides outside the gene matches: 5. Germline CDR1 is MGHRA and CDR2 is YSYEKL. The CDR3 DNA sequence: TGCGCCAGCAGCCATCGCGGACAGGGGACCTACGAGCAGTACTTC. Its translation: CASSHRGQGTYEQYF.

The chain combines TRBV7-3 with TRBJ1-1; 7 bases line up with TRBD1. The CDR3 runs to 13 residues. V lost 5 bases, J lost 4 bases, and 4 bases stayed unmatched. Germline-derived CDR1 and CDR2 are SGHTA and FQGTGA. The chain's CDR3 is CASSPAGGTEAFF. The CDR3 DNA is TGTGCCAGCAGCCCCGCAGGGGGCACTGAAGCTTTCTTT.

This clone appeared a few times. The V gene is TRBV19, the J gene TRBJ1-5, with D unresolved. CDR1 and CDR2 (germline): LNHDA, SQIVND (reference sequence). The CDR3 runs 13 residues. Between the trimmed V and J ends, which lost 3 bases and 5 bases, there was a span of 8 bases. The CDR3: CASSIRSDQPQHF. The CDR3 DNA reads as TGTGCCAGTAGTATTCGCAGTGATCAGCCCCAGCATTTT. Complete variable domain (other parts from reference TRBV19 and TRBJ1-5): DGGITQSPKYLFRKEGQNVTLSCEQNLNHDAMYWYRQDPGQGLRLIYYSQIVNDFQKGDIAEGYSVSREKKESFPLTVTSAQKNPTAFYLCASSIRSDQPQHFGDGTRLSIL.

This clone has a single count. This chain uses TRBV7-9 with TRBJ2-3; maybe TRBD2 (5 bases). The germline gives CDR1 SEHNR, CDR2 FQNEAQ (reference sequence). This CDR3 is 15 amino acids long. Between the trimmed V and J ends, which lost 2 bases and 4 bases, there was a span of 13 bases. CDR3 sequence: CASSLLPAEADTQYF. Here the CDR3 DNA reads TGTGCCAGCAGCTTACTCCCAGCGGAGGCAGATACGCAGTATTTT.

This chain links TRBV28 with TRBJ1-2; weak D call: TRBD1 (5 bases). This CDR3 has 13 residues. Trimming took off 6 bases at V and 4 bases at J, with 12 bases between the two ends. CDR1 is MDHEN, CDR2 SYDVKM, per germline. CDR3 sequence (DNA): TGTGCCAGCAGCCAAGGGGCAGTCTATGGCTACACCTTC. This encodes CASSQGAVYGYTF.

The chain has TRBV29-1 and TRBJ1-1; possibly TRBD1 for D (5 bases). The germline V gene encodes CDR1 SQVTM and CDR2 ANQGSEA. The CDR3 contains 14 residues. Trimming cost V 7 bases and J 0 bases, with 15 bases left between them. CDR3 sequence: CSARTGSLNTEAFF. The CDR3 DNA reads as TGCAGCGCCCGCACAGGTTCCTTGAACACTGAAGCTTTCTTT.

This clone has more than one count but fewer than ten. This chain connects TRBV2 to TRBJ2-2; 10 bases align to TRBD2. The V gene end was trimmed by 6 bases and the J gene end by 6 bases; junction bases not matched to a gene: 4. The CDR3 runs to 14 residues. Germline loops: CDR1 SNHLY, CDR2 FYNNEI. The CDR3 coding sequence is TGTGCCAGCAGGAGCGGGAGGGCCCCCGGGGAGCTGTTTTTT. Translating it yields CASRSGRAPGELFF.